This TCR beta chain was found in a study of T cell repertoires in cytomegalovirus infection. Study as a whole: Indicated by public TCR beta signatures were CMV infection and matching HLA type. Whole-study findings and limits: Clonotype analysis showed dominance of the ex vivo response by HLA-C-restricted CMV-specific TCR beta clonotypes.

Using its own MiXCR run on the reads, TCRdb lists one record per CDR3 protein. The sample contains some 240,000 distinct CDR3 sequences, around 15% of which appear only once. The sample holds many counts of this clonotype. The antigen is not known. CDR1 LNHDA and CDR2 SQIVND come from the germline V gene (reference sequence). The V and J ends lost 7 bases and 4 bases respectively, with 34 bases between them. CDR3 length: 20 amino acids. The sequencing input was CD8+ T cells from PBMCs. The source of this sequence is a human donor in good health (CMV status not recorded). Some clones in this sample may be carry-over from other donors' samples. J is TRBJ1-2 and V is TRBV19; D is unclear. The CDR3 spells CASNGRTFPISGATSYGYTF. The CDR3, as DNA: TGTGCCAGTAACGGCAGAACTTTCCCTATCTCGGGAGCTACCTCCTATGGCTACACCTTC.